This entry describes one TCR beta chain. This sample's time point: patch test 3, about 24 weeks after DPC sensitization. Stated treatment: therapeutic diphenylcyclopropenone sensitization with weekly scalp DPC. This sample is drawn from a study of human T cells and chemical hapten exposure. Trimming removed 4 bases from V and 5 bases from J, with 11 bases in between. This CDR3 region has 13 residues. Germline CDR1 is SNHLY and CDR2 is FYNNEI. MiXCR, run by TCRdb on the RACE reads, gives a single entry per CDR3 protein. The repertoire holds about 52,000 distinct CDR3 sequences, roughly 9.5% seen once, with around 17% in the top ten.

The genes are TRBV2 and TRBJ1-2; D gene unclear. The sequencing here drew on whole blood, taken in connection with sensitization to the hapten diphenylcyclopropenone (DPC). The sequence was obtained from a middle-aged woman with alopecia areata. Some clones in this sample may be carry-over from other donors' samples. The CDR3 sequence: CASSVVEQYGYTF. The CDR3 nucleotides read TGTGCCAGCAGTGTCGTCGAACAGTATGGCTACACCTTC.